The following is a TCR beta chain sequence with its context. The antigen remains unidentified. Vbeta (60) and Jbeta (13) primers were used in the PCR. Only in-frame clones appear in the TCRdb table, and some are missing; sequencing was by immunoSEQ multiplex PCR. The sample includes about 110,000 clones, roughly 82% seen only once; the top ten take around 3.5%. The data were taken from a study of cytomegalovirus exposure and HLA in healthy donors. Study as a whole: One earlier analysis, a look at 180 million or so T cells, found 117 million unique TCR beta sequences. Around 81% of roughly 430 genotyped donors fell in the Caucasian-associated ancestry cluster. Points from the study as a whole: Prior analysis indicated that the majority of TCR beta V segments exhibited productivity approximately 87% or approximately 30% of the time.

The CDR3 length is 15 residues. Germline-derived CDR1 and CDR2 are SGHNT and YENEEA. V was clipped by 6 bases and J by 0 bases, with 12 bases between them. The sample consisted of PBMCs. The chain couples TRBV11-3 to TRBJ2-4; D unresolved. This receptor was taken from a human donor in good health. The CDR3 sequence is CASSSDKTAKNIQYF. DNA for the CDR3: TGTGCCAGCAGTTCCGACAAGACAGCCAAAAACATTCAGTACTTC. The full variable domain, its missing parts supplied by reference TRBV11-3 and TRBJ2-4, is EAGVVQSPRYKIIEKKQPVAFWCNPISGHNTLYWYLQNLGQGPELLIRYENEEAVDDSQLPKDRFSAERLKGVDSTLKIQPAELGDSAVYLCASSSDKTAKNIQYFGAGTRLSVL.